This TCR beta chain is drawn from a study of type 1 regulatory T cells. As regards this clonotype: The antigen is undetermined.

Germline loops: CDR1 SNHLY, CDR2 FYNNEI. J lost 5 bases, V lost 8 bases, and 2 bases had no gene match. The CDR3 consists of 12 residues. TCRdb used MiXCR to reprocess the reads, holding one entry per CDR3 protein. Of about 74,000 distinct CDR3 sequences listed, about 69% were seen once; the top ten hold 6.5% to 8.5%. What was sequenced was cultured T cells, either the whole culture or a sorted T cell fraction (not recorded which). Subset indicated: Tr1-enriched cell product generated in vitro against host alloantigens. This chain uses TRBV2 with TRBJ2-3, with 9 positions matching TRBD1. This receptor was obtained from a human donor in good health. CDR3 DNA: TGTGCCAGCCACAGGGGGCAAGATACGCAGTATTTT. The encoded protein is CASHRGQDTQYF. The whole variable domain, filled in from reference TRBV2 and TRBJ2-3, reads EPEVTQTPSHQVTQMGQEVILRCVPISNHLYFYWYRQILGQKVEFLVSFYNNEISEKSEIFDDQFSVERPDGSNFTLKIRSTKLEDSAMYFCASHRGQDTQYFGPGTRLTVL.